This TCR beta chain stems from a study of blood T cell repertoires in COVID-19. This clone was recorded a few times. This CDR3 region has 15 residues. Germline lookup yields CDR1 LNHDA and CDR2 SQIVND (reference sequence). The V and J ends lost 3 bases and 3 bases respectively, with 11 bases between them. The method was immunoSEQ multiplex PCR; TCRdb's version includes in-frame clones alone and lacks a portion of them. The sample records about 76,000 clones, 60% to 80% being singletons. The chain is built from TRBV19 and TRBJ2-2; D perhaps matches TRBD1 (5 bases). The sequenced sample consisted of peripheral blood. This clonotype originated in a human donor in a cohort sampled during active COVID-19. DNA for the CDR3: TGTGCCAGTAGTATGGGGCAGGGTTACACCGGGGAGCTGTTTTTT. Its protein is CASSMGQGYTGELFF.